Listed here is a single T cell receptor beta chain. This sample was included in a study of T cells after somatic rescue of genetic block. TCRdb keeps only in-frame clones here, not all; method: immunoSEQ multiplex PCR. The sample contains fewer than 150,000 clones, about 89% of which appear only once. V shed 1 base and J shed 4 bases, with 12 bases lying between them. Germline CDR1 reads SGHNT; CDR2 reads YYREEE (reference sequence). This CDR3 spans 16 amino acids. The rearrangement uses TRBV5-4 and TRBJ2-6; a possible D gene is TRBD2 (7 bases). Sequenced: peripheral blood mononuclear cells (PBMCs). The TCR was taken from a woman aged 18-29 years. The CDR3 here is CASSLLGGPGANVLTF. The CDR3 nucleotides are TGTGCCAGCAGCTTGCTCGGGGGGCCCGGGGCCAACGTCCTGACTTTC.